The source of this T cell receptor beta chain is a study of T-cell reconstitution after alpha-beta-depleted transplantation in children (dated by TCRdb to about 2016). At the level of the whole study: T-cell immune reconstitution after TCRalphabeta/CD19-depleted allogeneic hematopoietic cell transplantation in children was quantitatively tracked in the study by means of TCR repertoire profiling.

Library generation was performed with PCR. Data came from an Illumina HiSeq 2500. TCR library preparation used molecular barcoding, with unique molecular identifiers applied to normalize quantification of the TCRbeta repertoire. TCRdb reanalyzed the raw reads on its own, using fastp at Q25 for trimming and MiXCR for clone calling, and kept in-frame beta chains. Entries that share a CDR3 protein sequence are merged under the most common genes and DNA. This sample gives 700,000 or so distinct CDR3 sequences in total; about an eighth of them show up just once. Of the sample, around 0.79% falls within the top ten clones. Turning to this clonotype: No cognate antigen has been identified for it. Base quality data are lacking; no much larger clone is found one base away.

Inclusive of the bounding cysteine and phenylalanine, the CDR3 is 15 residues long. The entry retains the CDR3 DNA only, 45 bases that are in frame from base 1. Looking up the germline V gene yields CDR1 SGHVS and CDR2 FQNEAQ. V drops 4 bases and J drops 4 bases, leaving 17 bases in between. The paper's findings and limits, for the study overall: The high TCRbeta diversity at day 60 in some patients was ascribed to recipient T cells and intrathymic progenitors that had survived conditioning. Hyperexpanded clone frequencies declined over subsequent months; after one year, T-cell counts and TCRbeta diversity were mostly attributed to newly produced T cells. The apparently early alphabetaT-cell count recovery about two months after transplant was reportedly dependent on only several hundred rapidly expanded clones derived from non-depleted graft cells.

The sample's treatment or condition label is to be understood as: allogeneic hematopoietic cell transplantation with graft depleted of TCRalphabeta T cells and CD19 B cells. TCRalphabeta/CD19-depleted allogeneic hematopoietic cell grafts were given to the transplant recipients, all of whom were children. The sample was PBMCs, taken before TCRalphabeta/CD19-depleted stem cell transplant. Rearrangement joined TRBV7-8 to TRBJ2-7; the D gene assignment is perhaps TRBD1 or TRBD2, with each matching 5 bases. The TCR was taken from a girl aged 2-10 years with congenital amegakaryocytic thrombocytopenia, due to receive a stem cell transplant. The sequenced DNA: TGTGCCAGCAGCTCAACCCGGGGACGGCTGTACGAGCAGTACTTC. This sequence encodes CASSSTRGRLYEQYF. Reference TRBV7-8 and TRBJ2-7 proteins supply the regions before and after the CDR3; the full variable domain is: GAGVSQSPRYKVAKRGQDVALRCDPISGHVSLFWYQQALGQGPEFLTYFQNEAQLDKSGLPSDRFFAERPEGSVSTLKIQRTQQEDSAVYLCASSSTRGRLYEQYFGPGTRLTVT.